One sample yielded the 8 T cell receptor beta chains listed below, sequenced in a study of blood T cell repertoires in COVID-19. The table came from immunoSEQ multiplex PCR; TCRdb's copy has only in-frame clones and leaves some out. The data contain roughly 240,000 clones, 86% of them singletons. Sequencing was performed on PBMCs or T cells enriched from blood (not recorded which). These receptors came from a woman between 50 and 59 years old who had recovered from COVID-19.

This chain links TRBV28 with TRBJ1-1, with a weak D call TRBD1 (5 bases). CDR1 and CDR2 (germline): MDHEN, SYDVKM. The V and J ends lost 2 bases and 10 bases respectively, with 8 bases between them. This CDR3 comprises 11 residues. For the CDR3, the DNA is TGTGCCAGCAGTTTACAGGGTACAGCTTTCTTT. It encodes CASSLQGTAFF.

V gene TRBV7-8 combines with J gene TRBJ1-1; TRBD1 matches at 10 bases. With 0 bases clipped from V and 5 bases from J, the junction kept 9 bases outside the gene matches. This CDR3 region has 17 residues. The germline gives CDR1 SGHVS, CDR2 FQNEAQ. CDR3 bases: TGTGCCAGCAGCTTAGCCGACCTCGGACAGGGGGGAACTGAAGCTTTCTTT. Translating gives CASSLADLGQGGTEAFF.

J is TRBJ1-6 and V is TRBV4-1, with no clear D. Trimming took 3 bases from V and 8 from J, leaving 5 bases between them. CDR1 is MGHRA, CDR2 YSYEKL, per germline. CDR3 length: 12 residues. CDR3 DNA: TGCGCCAGCAGCCAGGGAGATTCACCCCTCCACTTT. Translating it yields CASSQGDSPLHF.

The rearrangement uses TRBV9 and TRBJ2-5, with D possibly matching TRBD2 (6 bases). Germline CDR1 and CDR2: SGDLS and YYNGEE. This CDR3 has 16 amino acids. Trimming left V 0 bases short and J 2 bases short, with 14 bases between. CDR3 sequence: CASSVGATRGQETQYF. The CDR3 coding sequence is TGTGCCAGCAGCGTAGGAGCGACCCGGGGGCAAGAGACCCAGTACTTC.

This chain links TRBV5-6 with TRBJ2-1; the D gene is possibly TRBD2 (6 bases). The CDR3 consists of 13 residues. Germline-derived CDR1 and CDR2 are SGHDT and YYEEEE. V lost 4 bases, J lost 5 bases, and 10 bases lay in between. Here the CDR3 reads CASSTGGNNEQFF. CDR3 in DNA: TGTGCCAGCAGCACAGGAGGGAACAATGAGCAGTTCTTC.

This sequence joins TRBV5-1 and TRBJ1-2; TRBD1 aligns across 7 bases. The CDR3 extends over 15 amino acids. Per germline, CDR1 SGHRS and CDR2 YFSETQ. V shed 4 bases and J 8 bases; nucleotides not matched to a gene: 14. CDR3 coding DNA: TGCGCCAGCAGCAACTCCGCGACAGGGACCCAGGGCTACACCTTC. It codes for CASSNSATGTQGYTF.

The CDR3 loop reads CASSLGTATEAFF. The DNA of the CDR3 is TGTGCCAGCAGTTTAGGGACAGCCACTGAAGCTTTCTTT. The gene calls are TRBV27 and TRBJ1-1, with TRBD1 identical over 7 bases. V lost 2 bases to trimming and J lost 4 bases; unmatched junction nucleotides: 1. Per the germline V gene, CDR1 is MNHEY and CDR2 is SMNVEV (reference sequence). This CDR3 region has 13 residues.

This chain uses TRBV30 with TRBJ1-6; D is ambiguous. The germline V gene encodes CDR1 GTSNPN and CDR2 SVGIG (reference sequence). This CDR3 has 11 amino acids. V was pared by 4 bases and J by 7 bases, with 5 bases between. Here the CDR3 DNA reads TGTGCCTGGAACGAGAATTCACCCCTCCACTTT. Its translation is CAWNENSPLHF.